This TCR beta chain is drawn from a study of PD-L1 blockade in urothelial cancer. Study-level background: The median T cell count in blood samples was 110,000 to 150,000.

The CDR3 runs to 13 residues. Trimming cost V 5 bases and J 4 bases, with 11 bases left between them. Germline CDR1 and CDR2: LGHNA and YNFKEQ. The data were produced by immunoSEQ multiplex PCR, yet TCRdb's version contains in-frame clones alone and is incomplete. The sample consists of 45,000 to 60,000 clones, more than 75% of them appearing once. The time point is: pretreatment peripheral blood. The rearrangement joins TRBV4-2 to TRBJ2-5; D is possibly TRBD2 (6 bases). This receptor was obtained from a middle-aged man with urothelial cancer. The sample here was PBMCs, taken around atezolizumab (anti-PD-L1) treatment. In DNA form, the CDR3 reads TGTGCCAGCAGCTTTTCAGCGGGAGAGACCCAGTACTTC. Translated, it gives CASSFSAGETQYF.